These 29 T cell receptor beta chains were sequenced from one sample in a study of blood T cell repertoires in COVID-19. Only in-frame clones appear in the TCRdb table, and some are missing; sequencing was by immunoSEQ multiplex PCR. Altogether around 100,000 clones are present, more than 75% being singletons, with the ten largest covering 15%. The specimen sequenced was peripheral blood. These receptors came from a man aged 50 to 59 with acute or convalescent COVID-19.

CDR3 DNA: TGTGCCAGCACCAAGACAGGGGCGCACACTGAAGCTTTCTTT. Its protein product is CASTKTGAHTEAFF. The J gene is TRBJ1-1, the V gene TRBV6-5; 8 bases match TRBD1. This CDR3 is built from 14 residues. Germline CDR1 MNHEY, CDR2 SVGAGI. V shed 7 bases, J shed 3 bases, and the junction held 7 bases outside the gene matches.

The J gene is TRBJ2-1, the V gene TRBV28; D call uncertain. Per germline, CDR1 MDHEN and CDR2 SYDVKM. The CDR3 length is 14 residues. Trimming left V 6 bases short and J 5 bases short, with 14 bases between. The CDR3 is CASSPPAVHNEQFF. DNA of the CDR3: TGTGCCAGCAGCCCCCCGGCGGTTCACAATGAGCAGTTCTTC.

The rearrangement uses TRBV24-1 and TRBJ2-2; weak D call: TRBD1 (6 bases). The V gene's germline CDR1 is KGHDR and CDR2 SFDVKD. V lost 4 bases and J 2 bases, leaving 13 bases between the germline ends. The CDR3 extends over 16 amino acids. The CDR3 loop reads CATSDLDRTNTGELFF. As DNA, the CDR3 is TGTGCCACCAGTGACCTTGACAGGACCAACACCGGGGAGCTGTTTTTT.

For the CDR3, the DNA is TGTGCCAGCAGCTTGGCAGGGACGAACACCGGGGAGCTGTTTTTT. This sequence encodes CASSLAGTNTGELFF. This chain uses TRBV5-5 with TRBJ2-2; possible D gene TRBD1, 5 bases. Looked up from germline, CDR1 is SGHKS and CDR2 is YYEKEE (reference sequence). The CDR3 extends over 15 amino acids. Trimming took off 0 bases at V and 0 bases at J, with 6 bases between the two ends.

The chain is built from TRBV12-3 or TRBV12-4 and TRBJ2-4; tentatively, D is TRBD1 (5 bases). The V and J ends lost 7 bases and 8 bases respectively, with 9 bases between them. This CDR3 contains 11 residues. For the CDR3, the DNA is TGTGCCAGCACCCTAGGGGACATTCAGTACTTC. It translates to CASTLGDIQYF.

The J gene is TRBJ1-2, the V gene TRBV27; 8 bases match TRBD1. The junction had 7 bases not matched to a gene; V was cut back by 4 bases and J by 3 bases. This CDR3 contains 15 residues. Germline V lookup: CDR1 MNHEY, CDR2 SMNVEV (reference sequence). The CDR3: CASSSLTGGDYGYTF. The CDR3 DNA reads TGTGCCAGCAGTTCGCTCACAGGGGGGGACTATGGCTACACCTTC.

V usage is TRBV3-1 (or the pseudogene TRBV3-2) and J usage is TRBJ1-2, with 8 bases lining up with TRBD1. The CDR3 loop spans 17 amino acids. V dropped 1 base and J dropped 2; count of bases not matched to a gene: 9. Germline V gene lookup returns CDR1 LGHDT and CDR2 YNNKEL (reference sequence). CDR3 loop: CASSQVDRGPTNYGYTF. The CDR3 coding sequence is TGTGCCAGCAGCCAAGTCGACAGGGGCCCTACGAACTATGGCTACACCTTC.

The chain employs TRBV27 and TRBJ2-3, with TRBD1 identical over 9 bases. This CDR3 is built from 16 residues. The germline V gene has CDR1 MNHEY and CDR2 SMNVEV (reference sequence). V trimming: 2 bases; J trimming: 4 bases; junction bases outside the gene matches: 7. The CDR3 is CASSLLTGGGPDTQYF. The DNA of the CDR3 is TGTGCCAGCAGTTTACTGACAGGGGGAGGACCAGATACGCAGTATTTT.

The chain employs TRBV28 and TRBJ2-3; 10 positions match TRBD1. Germline CDR1 is MDHEN and CDR2 is SYDVKM. V lost 6 bases to trimming and J lost 9 bases; unmatched junction nucleotides: 12. This CDR3 contains 15 residues. The chain's CDR3 is CASSPGQGNIATQYF. CDR3 DNA: TGTGCCAGCAGCCCGGGACAGGGGAACATAGCAACGCAGTATTTT.

The chain couples TRBV5-1 to TRBJ2-2; D is ambiguous. CDR1 is SGHRS and CDR2 is YFSETQ in the germline V gene. The CDR3 loop spans 13 amino acids. V was cut by 4 bases and J by 5 bases, with 9 bases left in between. The CDR3 DNA reads as TGCGCCAGCAGCCTCGGAGTGACCGGGGAGCTGTTTTTT. This translates into CASSLGVTGELFF.

The rearrangement uses TRBV5-3 and TRBJ1-2, with 7 positions matching TRBD1. TRBV5-3 is identified as an open reading frame with a role that is uncertain. Germline trimming cut 4 bases from V and 0 bases from J; bases unmatched to any gene: 15. This CDR3 is 18 amino acids long. Written as DNA, the CDR3 is TGTGCCAGAAGCCCCAGGATCGCCGGGACAGACGCTAACTATGGCTACACCTTC. Its protein product is CARSPRIAGTDANYGYTF.

The V and J genes are TRBV6-1 and TRBJ2-1; D perhaps matches TRBD2 (5 bases). Germline lookup yields CDR1 MNHNS and CDR2 SASEGT. The CDR3 sequence is 15 residues long. V was trimmed by 2 bases and J by 0 bases, leaving 8 bases between them. The CDR3 DNA reads TGTGCCAGCAGTGAAAAGCGGAGCTCCTACAATGAGCAGTTCTTC. Encoded protein: CASSEKRSSYNEQFF.

J is TRBJ2-3 and V is TRBV2, with TRBD2 identical over 12 bases. The CDR3 covers 14 residues. Germline values: CDR1 SNHLY, CDR2 FYNNEI. V shed 9 bases, J shed 3 bases, and the junction held 4 bases outside the gene matches. The CDR3 coding sequence is TGTGCCAGTCTAGCGGGAGGGAAGACAGATACGCAGTATTTT. It codes for CASLAGGKTDTQYF. Full variable domain (missing parts from reference TRBV2 and TRBJ2-3): EPEVTQTPSHQVTQMGQEVILRCVPISNHLYFYWYRQILGQKVEFLVSFYNNEISEKSEIFDDQFSVERPDGSNFTLKIRSTKLEDSAMYFCASLAGGKTDTQYFGPGTRLTVL.

This chain uses TRBV6-5 with TRBJ2-1; a weak D match, TRBD2 (6 bases). Germline V gene data show CDR1 as MNHEY and CDR2 as SVGAGI. CDR3 length: 15 amino acids. With 7 bases removed from V and 7 bases from J, the gap between germline ends came to 20 bases. The DNA for the CDR3 is TGTGCCAGCACCCCGGGGGTAGGGTGGGATAATGAGCAGTTCTTC. It encodes CASTPGVGWDNEQFF.

The rearrangement joins TRBV24-1 to TRBJ2-1; D is unclear. The CDR3 has 15 amino acids. The V gene lost 0 bases and the J gene lost 5 bases, with 10 bases spanning the gap. CDR1 KGHDR and CDR2 SFDVKD come from the germline V gene. Here the CDR3 DNA reads TGTGCCACCAGTGATTTGGGGCAGGTGGACAATGAGCAGTTCTTC. Translating it yields CATSDLGQVDNEQFF.

The chain is built from TRBV5-6 and TRBJ2-2; TRBD2 aligns across 8 bases. In germline, CDR1 is SGHDT, CDR2 YYEEEE. V was clipped by 5 bases and J by 6 bases; unmatched bases: 9. This CDR3 comprises 15 residues. CDR3 loop: CASSFGTSGSGELFF. CDR3 DNA: TGTGCCAGCAGTTTCGGGACTAGTGGGTCCGGGGAGCTGTTTTTT.

This clone was detected a few times. This chain links TRBV7-2 with TRBJ2-1; TRBD1 matches at 7 bases. Per germline, CDR1 SGHTA and CDR2 FQGNSA. The CDR3 length is 13 residues. V shed 2 bases, J shed 6 bases, and the junction held 1 base outside the gene matches. CDR3 nucleotide sequence: TGTGCCAGCAGCTTAAGGGGGCTCAATGAGCAGTTCTTC. Protein sequence: CASSLRGLNEQFF.

CDR3 DNA: TGTGCCAGCAGCTCAGGGGTCTCTGGAAACACCATATATTTT. Translation gives CASSSGVSGNTIYF. This rearrangement joins TRBV6-5 to TRBJ1-3; a possible D gene is TRBD1 (6 bases). This CDR3 is built from 14 residues. V shed 6 bases and J shed 0 bases, with 9 bases lying between them. Germline CDR1 MNHEY, CDR2 SVGAGI.

The gene calls are TRBV24-1 and TRBJ1-5, with TRBD1 matching 10 bases. The CDR3 consists of 14 residues. Germline V CDR1 and CDR2: KGHDR, SFDVKD. The V gene end was trimmed by 5 bases and the J gene end by 5 bases; junction bases not matched to a gene: 2. CDR3 DNA: TGTGCCACCAGTGGCGGACAGGGGGATCAGCCCCAGCATTTT. Amino acid sequence: CATSGGQGDQPQHF.

This clone appeared a single time. The chain couples TRBV11-2 to TRBJ2-7; the D gene is possibly TRBD1 (6 bases). Trimming removed 6 bases from V and 3 bases from J, with 15 bases in between. This CDR3 comprises 14 residues. Looked up from germline, CDR1 is SGHAT and CDR2 is FQNNGV. The CDR3 protein is CASSRTTGSYEQYF. CDR3 sequence (DNA): TGTGCCAGCAGTCGTACTACAGGGAGCTACGAGCAGTACTTC.

The chain joins TRBV2 to TRBJ2-7, with TRBD1 matching 7 bases. After removal of 7 bases from V and 4 bases from J, the junction contained 7 bases not matched to a gene. The CDR3 runs to 13 residues. From germline, CDR1 is SNHLY and CDR2 FYNNEI. The CDR3 reads CASKNRGGYEQYF. CDR3 coding DNA: TGTGCCAGCAAGAACAGGGGCGGGTACGAGCAGTACTTC.

The chain employs TRBV2 and TRBJ2-1; tentative D call: TRBD2 (5 bases). CDR3 size: 16 residues. The germline V gene has CDR1 SNHLY and CDR2 FYNNEI. V was clipped by 2 bases and J by 2 bases, with 13 bases between them. The CDR3 DNA is TGTGCCAGCAGTGAACCCCACGGGATCCCCTACAATGAGCAGTTCTTC. This encodes CASSEPHGIPYNEQFF.

The chain recombines TRBV24-1 with TRBJ2-1, with TRBD2 identical over 7 bases. Germline assignment: CDR1 KGHDR and CDR2 SFDVKD. The J segment lost 9 bases and the V segment lost 3 bases, leaving 13 bases of the junction unmatched. The CDR3 consists of 16 residues. For the CDR3, the DNA is TGTGCCACCAGTGATACAGATGGACTAGGGGTAGGTGAGCAGTTCTTC. Protein sequence: CATSDTDGLGVGEQFF.

The chain links TRBV19 to TRBJ2-5; 7 bases fit TRBD1. CDR3 length equals 15 residues. The germline CDR1 and CDR2 sequences are LNHDA and SQIVND (reference sequence). After removal of 3 bases from V and 2 bases from J, the junction contained 6 bases not matched to a gene. As DNA, the CDR3 is TGTGCCAGTAGTATCGGAGGCAGGGGGCAAGAGACCCAGTACTTC. Translation: CASSIGGRGQETQYF.

This chain links TRBV2 with TRBJ2-3, with D hard to call. The CDR3 extends over 11 amino acids. Germline V CDR1 and CDR2: SNHLY, FYNNEI. Trimming removed 3 bases at V and 4 bases at J, with 2 bases between. The CDR3: CASSDADTQYF. The CDR3 bases are TGTGCCAGCAGTGACGCAGATACGCAGTATTTT.

The rearrangement links TRBV28 to TRBJ1-6; weak D call: TRBD1 (6 bases). V was trimmed by 2 bases and J by 4 bases, leaving 12 bases between them. CDR1 is MDHEN and CDR2 is SYDVKM in the germline V gene. The CDR3 spans 16 residues. CDR3 sequence: CASSLSGGHYNSPLHF. Here the CDR3 DNA reads TGTGCCAGCAGTTTAAGCGGGGGGCATTATAATTCACCCCTCCACTTT.

The V and J genes are TRBV28 and TRBJ1-2, with a tentative D call TRBD1 (6 bases). This CDR3 is built from 19 residues. The V and J ends lost 5 bases and 2 bases respectively, with 27 bases between them. Germline V lookup: CDR1 MDHEN, CDR2 SYDVKM. CDR3 protein: CASSPHGEKTGRRNYGYTF. The CDR3 DNA reads TGTGCCAGCAGTCCTCACGGAGAAAAGACAGGTCGGAGGAACTATGGCTACACCTTC.

The V and J genes are TRBV9 and TRBJ2-1, with 9 bases aligning to TRBD2. This CDR3 is 15 amino acids long. CDR1 and CDR2 from the germline V gene are SGDLS and YYNGEE. With V trimmed by 0 bases and J by 9 bases, 7 bases remained unmatched. CDR3 in DNA: TGTGCCAGCAGCGTAGCTAGCGGGACTATACTTGAGCAGTTCTTC. Its translation: CASSVASGTILEQFF.

The chain combines TRBV11-3 with TRBJ2-4; TRBD1 matches 11 bases. CDR1 and CDR2 (germline): SGHNT, YENEEA. This CDR3 comprises 17 residues. The J segment lost 0 bases and the V segment lost 1 base, leaving 2 bases of the junction unmatched. The CDR3 DNA is TGTGCCAGCAGCTTAGGGGGGACAGGGGGAGCCAAAAACATTCAGTACTTC. Translating it yields CASSLGGTGGAKNIQYF.